The rows below give T cell receptor beta chains drawn from one sample of a study of cytomegalovirus exposure and HLA in healthy donors. The protocol was immunoSEQ multiplex PCR, while the TCRdb copy is restricted to in-frame clones and leaves out a portion. Recorded here are under 130,000 clones; the top ten clones represent 3% to 3.5%. Sequenced material: PBMCs. These receptors were collected from a man in his forties in good health and CMV-seronegative. The conserved cysteine and the conserved F or W are not part of the CDR3 here. The order of the fields is V gene, J gene, D gene, CDR3 protein. A D gene is named only where the DNA matches it firmly.

TRBV7-9	TRBJ2-3	-	ASSLAQYTDTQY
TRBV7-9	TRBJ2-1	TRBD2	ASSIGLAAKGEQF
TRBV14	TRBJ1-1	-	ASSPRAVDTEAF
TRBV27	-	TRBD1	ASSLGQGSANEQY
TRBV7-6	TRBJ2-1	-	ASSLREGASYNEQF
TRBV18	TRBJ2-6	-	ASSFMSSGANVLT
TRBV11-2	TRBJ2-7	TRBD1	ASSVDRREQY
TRBV10-3	TRBJ2-3	-	AISVLEGSTDTQY
TRBV11-2	TRBJ2-1	TRBD2	ASSLDLDSGRYEQF
TRBV7-9	TRBJ1-4	-	ASSPEGRSATNEKLF
TRBV19	TRBJ2-2	-	ASSIMKGAGELF
TRBV7-2	TRBJ2-3	TRBD2	ASSLGLAGRDTQY
TRBV28	TRBJ1-1	-	ASRPQGFTEAF
TRBV7-9	TRBJ2-3	-	ASSLSYGTDTQY
TRBV11-2	TRBJ1-2	TRBD1	ASSSIRRTGRGYGYT
TRBV9	TRBJ1-1	TRBD1	ASSVAPGGMNTEAF
TRBV9	TRBJ2-7	TRBD1	ASSTATGAYEQY
TRBV6-4	TRBJ1-2	TRBD1	ASSTRQGRSYGYT
TRBV5-1	TRBJ2-3	TRBD1	ASTDRGPPDTQY
TRBV10-2	TRBJ2-3	TRBD1	ASRGQGGRGDTQY
TRBV6-5	TRBJ2-7	-	ASRSLASTYEQY
TRBV6-1	TRBJ2-3	TRBD2	ASSEVAGGQYTQY
TRBV10-3	TRBJ1-2	TRBD1	AISDLGGHGYT
TRBV5-4	TRBJ2-2	TRBD1	ASSPLGQGAVGELF
TRBV5-5	TRBJ1-3	-	ASSSVPQGNTIY
TRBV5-1	TRBJ1-2	-	ASSLAPNYGYT
TRBV28	TRBJ1-4	TRBD1	ASKGGLGEKLF
TRBV19	TRBJ1-2	TRBD1	ASSKQGRGGYT
TRBV10-3	TRBJ1-1	TRBD1	AISEGAGGAYTEAF
TRBV2	TRBJ2-1	-	ASSVVVGLGDNEQF
TRBV11-2	TRBJ2-1	-	ASSSSLVAVWAPYNEQF
TRBV5-5	TRBJ2-1	-	ASSPSSTIEQF
TRBV27	TRBJ2-1	TRBD2	ASRGLAHNEQF
TRBV29-1	TRBJ1-2	-	SVVSAYRELDYGYT
TRBV6-5	TRBJ2-7	TRBD1	ASRKRGTEPYEQY
TRBV7-2	TRBJ2-5	TRBD2	ASSRLGAAGGEQY
TRBV10-3	TRBJ2-4	-	AISTQTGPGAKNIQY
TRBV18	TRBJ2-7	TRBD2	ASSPLHSGNPYEQY
TRBV7-8	TRBJ2-7	TRBD1	ASSRTGGSGQY
TRBV4-3	TRBJ2-7	TRBD1	ASSQGDRGYEQY